A single sample is the source of the 23 T cell receptor beta chains below, sequenced in a study of regulatory T cells in long-lasting Graves disease (dated by TCRdb to the early 2020s). The library relied on multiplex PCR. The sequencer was an Illumina HiSeq 4000. CDR3 regions were amplified by Arm-PCR with iRepertoire HTBI primers to construct TCR beta libraries. TCRdb ran its own pipeline on the public reads, namely fastp trimming at Q25 and MiXCR clone calling, and kept in-frame beta chains. Each CDR3 protein appears once, grouped with its most common genes and DNA. In this sample the table shows over 500,000 distinct CDR3 sequences, 15% to 20% of which occur a single time. About 20% of the sample is in the top ten clones. Reading the label with the study, this specimen's time point is: newly diagnosed GD, antithyroid drugs for less than 3 months. For both TCR sequencing and RNA sequencing, RNA was extracted from PBMCs in TRIzol.

A further study also used this sample, focusing on T cells in Graves' hyperthyroidism and ophthalmopathy.

Specimen: peripheral blood mononuclear cells (PBMCs), collected at new diagnosis, from a patient treated with antithyroid drugs. All receptors come from a woman aged 30 to 39 with Graves disease. Donor details come from another sample of the same person, matched by shared clones.

Ten or more counts support this clonotype. J is TRBJ1-5 and V is TRBV28, with a tentative D call TRBD1 (6 bases). The length of the CDR3 is 15 residues. The ends were cut back, 7 bases at V and 0 bases at J, with 13 bases in the middle. Germline CDR1 reads MDHEN; CDR2 reads SYDVKM. This chain's CDR3 is CASIWQGISNQPQHF. CDR3 nucleotide sequence: TGTGCCAGCATTTGGCAGGGGATTAGCAATCAGCCCCAGCATTTT.

This clonotype occurred a few times. This chain connects TRBV27 to TRBJ2-2; 8 bases align to TRBD2. The CDR3 covers 20 residues. Germline loops: CDR1 MNHEY, CDR2 SMNVEV (reference sequence). With V trimmed by 6 bases and J by 0 bases, 18 bases remained unmatched. CDR3 bases: TGTGCCAGCAGAGATAAAATGGCAGGTACTAGCGGATCGAACACCGGGGAGCTGTTTTTT. It codes for CASRDKMAGTSGSNTGELFF.

Many counts were recorded for this clonotype. V usage is TRBV28 and J usage is TRBJ2-7; perhaps TRBD1 as D (6 bases). V was pared by 10 bases and J by 6 bases, with 13 bases between. This CDR3 comprises 11 residues. Germline V CDR1 and CDR2: MDHEN, SYDVKM. Here the CDR3 DNA reads TGTGCCACCAACAGGGCCTTCGAGCAGTACTTC. Protein product: CATNRAFEQYF.

The chain uses TRBV5-1 and TRBJ1-1; D perhaps matches TRBD1 (5 bases). Germline values: CDR1 SGHRS, CDR2 YFSETQ. This CDR3 spans 14 amino acids. V was clipped by 4 bases and J by 5 bases, with 15 bases between them. The CDR3 region is CASSGSQGGTEAFF. DNA for the CDR3: TGCGCCAGCAGCGGTAGTCAGGGAGGTACTGAAGCTTTCTTT. Looking up the rest from reference TRBV5-1 and TRBJ1-1 gives the full variable domain: KAGVTQTPRYLIKTRGQQVTLSCSPISGHRSVSWYQQTPGQGLQFLFEYFSETQRNKGNFPGRFSGRQFSNSRSEMNVSTLELGDSALYLCASSGSQGGTEAFFGQGTRLTVV.

This clonotype was counted between two and nine times. This chain links TRBV2 with TRBJ1-4, with D tentatively TRBD1 (5 bases). With 2 bases removed from V and 7 bases from J, the gap between germline ends came to 14 bases. CDR3 length: 15 residues. Per the germline V gene, CDR1 is SNHLY and CDR2 is FYNNEI. The CDR3 DNA reads TGTGCCAGCAGTGAATCTCCGGGGGTGGGTGAAAAACTGTTTTTT. This encodes CASSESPGVGEKLFF.

This clonotype has a count of ten or more. The chain employs TRBV28 and TRBJ1-1, with 7 positions matching TRBD1. The CDR3 has 16 residues. Germline trimming cut 4 bases from V and 6 bases from J; bases unmatched to any gene: 14. The germline CDR1 and CDR2 sequences are MDHEN and SYDVKM. The chain's CDR3 is CASSSKSTGSFAEAFF. CDR3 coding DNA: TGTGCCAGCAGTTCCAAGTCGACAGGGTCTTTCGCTGAAGCTTTCTTT.

This clonotype was picked up many times. V usage is TRBV6-1 and J usage is TRBJ2-7; D unresolved. Trimming stripped 4 bases from V and 2 bases from J, with 15 bases between. The CDR3 has 15 residues. Germline values: CDR1 MNHNS, CDR2 SASEGT. The CDR3 DNA reads TGTGCCAGCAGTGTAATCTCGGACCTTCCCTACGAGCAGTACTTC. Residues: CASSVISDLPYEQYF.

This clonotype was detected many times. This rearrangement joins TRBV20-1 to TRBJ2-7, with 11 bases aligning to TRBD2. This CDR3 contains 15 residues. V gave up 2 bases and J gave up 2 bases; unmatched junction bases: 5. Germline CDR1 is DFQATT and CDR2 is SNEGSKA (reference sequence). The CDR3 nucleotides are TGCAGTGCTAGATCGACTAGCGGGACACCCTACGAGCAGTACTTC. Its translation: CSARSTSGTPYEQYF.

This clonotype was seen at least ten times. The gene calls are TRBV7-2 and TRBJ1-6; weak D call: TRBD1 (5 bases). From germline, CDR1 is SGHTA and CDR2 FQGNSA. Trimming stripped 5 bases from V and 7 bases from J, with 9 bases between. The CDR3 spans 13 residues. The CDR3 DNA reads as TGTGCCAGCAGCCCGGGACCCAATTCACCCCTCCACTTT. Protein sequence: CASSPGPNSPLHF.

In this sample, this clonotype turned up many times. The chain has TRBV30 and TRBJ2-4; the D is unclear. The V end lost 5 bases, the J end lost 0 bases, and 2 bases lay between the germline ends. The CDR3 runs 11 residues. In germline, CDR1 is GTSNPN, CDR2 SVGIG (reference sequence). The CDR3 sequence is CAWGAKNIQYF. CDR3 bases: TGTGCCTGGGGAGCCAAAAACATTCAGTACTTC.

This clonotype was picked up a small number of times. J is TRBJ2-3 and V is TRBV5-1, with a weak D call TRBD1 (6 bases). The V gene lost 1 base and the J gene lost 6 bases, with 15 bases spanning the gap. In germline, CDR1 is SGHRS, CDR2 YFSETQ. This CDR3 comprises 15 residues. The chain's CDR3 is CASSLRRGALDTQYF. Written as DNA, the CDR3 is TGCGCCAGCAGCTTGCGCAGGGGAGCATTGGATACGCAGTATTTT.

This clonotype has ten or more counts. CDR3 sequence: CATQKGGIGETQYF. In DNA, the CDR3 is TGTGCCACCCAGAAGGGGGGAATAGGGGAGACCCAGTACTTC. The V and J genes are TRBV28 and TRBJ2-5; either TRBD1 or TRBD2 may fit D (6 bases each). The CDR3 loop spans 14 amino acids. Germline V gene sequence: CDR1 MDHEN, CDR2 SYDVKM. Trimming removed 10 bases from V and 5 bases from J, with 20 bases in between.

This clonotype was picked up a small number of times. The CDR3 loop reads CASSPKGATLYGYTF. Here the CDR3 DNA reads TGTGCCAGCAGTCCAAAGGGGGCCACGCTCTATGGCTACACCTTC. The rearrangement uses TRBV2 and TRBJ1-2; TRBD1 matches 7 bases. J gave up 4 bases and V 5 bases, and 10 bases lay outside the gene matches. This CDR3 contains 15 residues. Germline-derived CDR1 and CDR2 are SNHLY and FYNNEI.

The chain's CDR3 is CASSTGEDTEAFF. The CDR3 nucleotides are TGTGCCAGCTCAACAGGGGAGGACACTGAAGCTTTCTTT. The rearrangement joins TRBV7-6 to TRBJ1-1; the match to TRBD1 covers 7 bases. The germline V gene encodes CDR1 SGHVS and CDR2 FNYEAQ. V gave up 8 bases and J gave up 3 bases; unmatched junction bases: 6. This CDR3 has 13 amino acids.

The rearrangement joins TRBV18 to TRBJ1-2; no definite D call. Trimming shortened V by 2 bases and J by 1 base, and 11 bases separated the two germline ends. The germline V gene encodes CDR1 KGHSH and CDR2 LQKENI. CDR3 size: 15 residues. CDR3 nucleotides: TGTGCCAGCTCACCAGGCAGACTCGTTAACTATGGCTACACCTTC. Its protein is CASSPGRLVNYGYTF.

Comments on this clonotype: A much larger clone is a single base away; this may be a read error. The CDR3 spells CSASRRGGREDTQYF. For the CDR3, the DNA is TGCAGTGCTAGCCGTCGGGGCGGGAGAGAAGATACGCAGTATTTT. The chain uses TRBV20-1 and TRBJ2-3; 7 bases are a match to TRBD2. With V trimmed by 3 bases and J by 5 bases, 11 bases remained unmatched. The CDR3 is 15 amino acids. Germline lookup yields CDR1 DFQATT and CDR2 SNEGSKA (reference sequence).

The V and J genes are TRBV27 and TRBJ2-7; the D is unclear. CDR1 MNHEY and CDR2 SMNVEV come from the germline V gene (reference sequence). The ends were cut back, 0 bases at V and 6 bases at J, with 12 bases in the middle. The CDR3 runs to 14 residues. The CDR3 reads CASSLSPTLGEQYF. The CDR3 nucleotides read TGTGCCAGCAGTTTATCCCCCACTTTGGGCGAGCAGTACTTC.

This clonotype was found many times. The chain joins TRBV11-2 to TRBJ1-5, with a possible D match to TRBD1 (5 bases). This CDR3 region has 13 residues. V was clipped by 5 bases and J by 5 bases, with 10 bases between them. Germline-derived CDR1 and CDR2 are SGHAT and FQNNGV. The DNA of the CDR3 is TGTGCCAGCAGCCCAGGGAAGGATCAGCCCCAGCATTTT. This encodes CASSPGKDQPQHF.

The sample holds many counts of this clonotype. The CDR3 sequence is CARPPGLAGRLHEQYF. CDR3 coding DNA: TGTGCCAGACCCCCGGGACTAGCGGGAAGACTTCACGAGCAGTACTTC. This chain links TRBV10-3 with TRBJ2-7; TRBD2 matches at 13 bases. CDR3 size: 16 residues. The V gene's germline CDR1 is ENHRY and CDR2 SYGVKD. With V trimmed by 10 bases and J by 5 bases, 14 bases remained unmatched.

There are many counts of this clonotype. The chain recombines TRBV28 with TRBJ1-1; tentatively, D is TRBD1 (6 bases). Germline CDR1 is MDHEN and CDR2 is SYDVKM. Trimming removed 5 bases at V and 5 bases at J, with 12 bases between. The CDR3 has 13 amino acids. The DNA for the CDR3 is TGTGCCAGCAGTAAGACAGGCCGAACTGAAGCTTTCTTT. Its translation: CASSKTGRTEAFF.

V is TRBV7-8 and J is TRBJ1-2; a weak D match, TRBD1 (6 bases). The CDR3 loop spans 18 amino acids. Germline V gene sequence: CDR1 SGHVS, CDR2 FQNEAQ. V dropped 1 base and J dropped 2 bases, with 20 bases sitting between them. CDR3 nucleotide sequence: TGTGCCAGCAGCTTAGTAGAGGCTGGACAGATATTAAACTATGGCTACACCTTC. Translation gives CASSLVEAGQILNYGYTF.

The sample holds a few counts of this clonotype. This chain links TRBV3-1 with TRBJ2-7, with 9 bases lining up with TRBD2. Germline trimming cut 1 base from V and 0 bases from J; bases unmatched to any gene: 7. Germline V gene lookup returns CDR1 LGHDT and CDR2 YNNKEL (reference sequence). The length of the CDR3 is 17 residues. CDR3 DNA sequence: TGTGCCAGCAGCCAAGGCGTTCTAGCGGGACGCTCCTACGAGCAGTACTTC. Translating gives CASSQGVLAGRSYEQYF.

This chain joins TRBV10-3 and TRBJ2-3; the match to TRBD2 covers 7 bases. Germline CDR1 and CDR2: ENHRY and SYGVKD. The trim removed 2 bases at V and 5 bases at J, leaving 10 bases unmatched. This CDR3 has 16 residues. CDR3 protein: CAISERRGGQGDTQYF. CDR3 nucleotide sequence: TGTGCCATCAGTGAGCGCCGGGGAGGGCAGGGAGATACGCAGTATTTT.